A selection of T cell receptor beta chains follows, all from one sample in a study of T cells after yellow fever vaccination. MiXCR, run by TCRdb on the 5' RACE reads, gives a single entry per CDR3 protein. Of fewer than 650,000 distinct CDR3 sequences listed, 21% are singletons. Sequences were derived from PBMCs, sampled 20 to 25 days after the first yellow fever vaccination. These receptors came from a man aged 18 to 35 who received the YFV17D yellow fever vaccine. Both conserved end residues are part of each CDR3.

J,V,CDR3
TRBJ2-3,TRBV29-1,CSVAGPNTQYF
TRBJ1-2,TRBV11-1,CASTKLGQGADGYTF
TRBJ2-3,TRBV4-1,CASSPPRGGATDTQYF
TRBJ1-5,TRBV12-3/TRBV12-4,CASKGGGNQPQHF
TRBJ2-3,TRBV20-1,CSARLGETDTQYF
TRBJ2-5,TRBV5-5,CASSPSSRAGETQYF
TRBJ2-3,TRBV7-2,CASIRLTGSVNTQYF
TRBJ1-1,TRBV6-1,CASSEGQGPMNTEAFF
TRBJ2-3,TRBV7-2,CASSLVPRTDTQYF
TRBJ2-2,TRBV9,CASSVDGLAAGELFF
TRBJ2-5,TRBV3-1,CASSQVTGVQETQYF
TRBJ2-1,TRBV12-3/TRBV12-4,CASSSGGINYNEQFF
TRBJ2-5,TRBV7-6,CASSLLRDGRETQYF
TRBJ2-5,TRBV5-1,CASSQLAGGRETQYF
TRBJ1-5,TRBV7-2,CASTTPGFGNQPQHF
TRBJ2-1,TRBV6-1,CASTPRLATYNEQFF
TRBJ2-3,TRBV29-1,CSVEWTSRDTQYF
TRBJ2-1,TRBV2,CASLRDQANEQFF
TRBJ1-4,TRBV18,CASFISSGTNEKLFF
TRBJ2-5,TRBV18,CASSPWTWGSETQYF
TRBJ2-3,TRBV5-1,CASSFLGNPTDTQYF
TRBJ2-1,TRBV25-1,CASSEEPGGGYEQFF
TRBJ2-1,TRBV29-1,CSVDAGFYNEQFF
TRBJ1-1,TRBV10-3,CAISDFDRGRAGDEAFF
TRBJ2-3,TRBV20-1,CSATSGDTQYF